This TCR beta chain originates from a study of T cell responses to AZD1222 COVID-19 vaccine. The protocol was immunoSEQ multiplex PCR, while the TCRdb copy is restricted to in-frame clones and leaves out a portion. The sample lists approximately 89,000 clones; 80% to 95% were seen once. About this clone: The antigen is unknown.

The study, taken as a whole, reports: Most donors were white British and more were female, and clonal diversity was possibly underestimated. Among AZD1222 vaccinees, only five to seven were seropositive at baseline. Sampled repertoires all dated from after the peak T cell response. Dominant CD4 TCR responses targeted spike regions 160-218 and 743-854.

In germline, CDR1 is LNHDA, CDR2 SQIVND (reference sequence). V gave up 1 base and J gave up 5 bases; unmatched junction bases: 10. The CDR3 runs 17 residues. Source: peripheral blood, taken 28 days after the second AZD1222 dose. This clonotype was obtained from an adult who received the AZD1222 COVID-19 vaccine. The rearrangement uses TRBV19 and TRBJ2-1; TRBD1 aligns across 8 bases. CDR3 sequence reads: CASSIAPWDRRDNEQFF. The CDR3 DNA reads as TGTGCCAGTAGTATAGCCCCCTGGGACAGGCGAGACAATGAGCAGTTCTTC.